This T cell receptor beta chain came from a study of T-cell memory formation after mild COVID-19 (dated by TCRdb to the early 2020s). Study-level background: Most TCR sequence clusters were specific to one of the two donors. In two donors, T-cell clones that expanded and contracted after mild COVID-19 were followed by sequencing TCRalpha and TCRbeta repertoires longitudinally. The cohort was made up of two young adult volunteers, one female and one male, who were previously healthy. Overall study results and their limits: SARS-CoV-2 specificity of the second-wave clones peaking on day 37 was not confirmed. Balanced CD4/CD8 phenotypes were observed for clones contracting from day 15 to 85, whereas a bias towards CD4+ was observed for a second wave of clones expanding from day 15 to 37. Some responding clones were found in pre-infection memory, which suggests that pre-existing cross-reactive memory T cells took part in the SARS-CoV-2 response. The study included only a couple of mild cases, and larger cohorts that include severe cases with pre-infection samples were judged to be necessary. Contracting CD4+ clones were located mainly in the CM and EM memory subsets, whereas CD8+ clones were found to be enriched in EMRA.

Ficoll-Paque density gradient centrifugation was used to isolate PBMCs. The CDR3, cysteine through phenylalanine, is 13 amino acids long. The DNA shown is the 39-base CDR3, in frame from base 1. V lost 5 bases and J lost 0 bases; the stretch between them is 7 bases long. CDR1 and CDR2 were assigned from the germline V gene as SGHVS and FQNEAQ. Instrument on record: Illumina NovaSeq 6000. TCRalpha and TCRbeta cDNA libraries were built by 5'RACE with constant-segment primers, adding sample barcodes and unique molecular identifiers. Trizol reagent was used to extract RNA from every sample. Library amplification was performed in two PCR steps, and a second sample barcode and Illumina TruSeq adapters were introduced in the second step. Sequencing of the libraries was done on an Illumina NovaSeq, producing 2 x 150 bp paired-end reads. In the source study's methods: The reads were demultiplexed and collapsed into UMI-guided consensus sequences using migec v1.2.7. Using mixcr v2.1.11, the UMI consensuses were aligned to TRA and TRB V and J templates and assembled into clonotypes. Clonotypes were classified as expanded or contracted when called significant by both edgeR and NoisET, with noise models trained on biological replicates. edgeR calls used a false discovery rate-adjusted p below 0.01 and a log2 fold-change threshold of 1. As an exploratory analysis of dynamics, PCA with hierarchical clustering was applied to max-normalized trajectories of the 1000 most abundant clonotypes. Each responding clone was given a CD4 or CD8 phenotype based on the CD4+ and CD8+ repertoires, which had been sequenced separately. TCRdb cleaned the public reads at Q25 with fastp, built clones with MiXCR and kept in-frame beta chains. For every CDR3 protein sequence, its rows merge into one entry that carries the most common genes and DNA. These V and J calls derive from TCRdb rather than the authors' analysis. Present in this sample are about 410,000 distinct CDR3 sequences, roughly 17% of which were seen just once. Of the sample, roughly 21% is held by the ten largest clones.

This clonotype showed up just a few times. The antigen this receptor binds is unknown. Within one base of it there is no much larger clone, and no base qualities were kept. The sequencing sample was made of PBMCs or a T cell subset sorted from them (not recorded which). This clonotype originated in a man between 18 and 35 years old who had mild COVID-19 (a few samples of this study predate the infection). The sample titles of this study are shuffled in the database, so cell type and time point are left out; the donor was told from shared clones. The V gene is TRBV7-8 and the J gene is TRBJ1-1, with no confident D gene call. The CDR3 is CASSERMNTEAFF. At the DNA level, the sequence is TGTGCCAGCAGCGAGAGGATGAACACTGAAGCTTTCTTT.